Reported below is one TCR beta chain. Primers: 60 Vbeta forward and 13 Jbeta reverse. Profiled with immunoSEQ multiplex PCR; TCRdb holds only in-frame clones, not every one. The profile shows about 130,000 clones, about four fifths of them singletons. This CDR3 is 9 amino acids long. The V end was cut by 5 bases, the J end by 7 bases, with 5 bases between. Germline lookup yields CDR1 DFQATT and CDR2 SNEGSKA (reference sequence). These data are taken from a study of cytomegalovirus exposure and HLA in healthy donors. The rearrangement links TRBV20-1 to TRBJ1-1; D not certain. This TCR derives from a man aged 25-45 years in good health. Input material: PBMCs. The CDR3 region is CSASNEAFF. The CDR3 bases are TGCAGTGCTTCAAATGAAGCTTTCTTT.